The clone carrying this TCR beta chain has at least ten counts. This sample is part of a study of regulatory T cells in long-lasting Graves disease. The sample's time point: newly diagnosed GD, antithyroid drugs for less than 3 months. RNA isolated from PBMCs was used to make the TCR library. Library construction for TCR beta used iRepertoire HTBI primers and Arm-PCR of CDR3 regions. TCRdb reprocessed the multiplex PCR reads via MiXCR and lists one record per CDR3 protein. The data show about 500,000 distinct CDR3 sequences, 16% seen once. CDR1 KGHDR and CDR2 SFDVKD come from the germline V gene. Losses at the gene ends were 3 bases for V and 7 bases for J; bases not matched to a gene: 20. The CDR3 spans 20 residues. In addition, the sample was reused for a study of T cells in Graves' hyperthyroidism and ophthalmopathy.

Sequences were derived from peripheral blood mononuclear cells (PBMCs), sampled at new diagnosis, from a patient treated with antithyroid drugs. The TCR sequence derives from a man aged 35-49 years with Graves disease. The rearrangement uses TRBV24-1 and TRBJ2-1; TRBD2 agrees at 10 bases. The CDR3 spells CATSDAAAGGPRRGRNEQFF. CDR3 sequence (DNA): TGTGCCACCAGTGATGCAGCAGCGGGAGGGCCCCGGCGGGGGCGGAATGAGCAGTTCTTC.